Presented here are 18 T cell receptor beta chains from one specimen sequenced in a study of immune aging and cytomegalovirus after organ transplant. Time point given: five sample-tagged time points from pre-transplant (day -1) to day 368 post-transplant, pooled. Libraries came from microwell single-cell capture using BD Rhapsody targeted mRNA and AbSeq reagents. TCRdb independently ran MiXCR on the single-cell sequencing reads; one entry per CDR3 protein. The sample holds 20,000 to 25,000 distinct CDR3 sequences; just over 35% are singletons and the top ten take less than 30%. The antigens of these receptors remain unknown. The sequencing used CMV peptide-activated CD4+ and CD8+ T cells sorted from blood, collected at five time points, pooled. Subset reported: sorted CD8+CD137+ and CD4+CD154+ T cells after about 12 h CMV IE-1 peptide stimulation. Every receptor here comes from a female donor who had a heart transplant and CMV viremia.

The chain is built from TRBV19 and TRBJ1-1; TRBD1 aligns across 7 bases. Germline CDR1 LNHDA, CDR2 SQIVND (reference sequence). This CDR3 has 14 residues. V shed 5 bases and J 4 bases; nucleotides not matched to a gene: 7. The chain's CDR3 is CASSEQGSSTEAFF. For the CDR3, the DNA is TGTGCCAGTAGTGAACAGGGGTCGAGCACTGAAGCTTTCTTT.

V gene TRBV7-9 combines with J gene TRBJ1-5; perhaps TRBD1 as D (6 bases). There are 16 residues in the CDR3. V was cut by 2 bases and J by 5 bases, with 16 bases left in between. Germline V CDR1 and CDR2: SEHNR, FQNEAQ (reference sequence). CDR3 in amino acids: CASSLIGAGADQPQHF. The DNA for the CDR3 is TGTGCCAGCAGCTTAATCGGGGCAGGGGCGGATCAGCCCCAGCATTTT.

This clonotype has only a few counts. The chain links TRBV7-2 to TRBJ1-1; D gene uncertain. CDR1 and CDR2 from the germline V gene are SGHTA and FQGNSA. The V end was cut by 3 bases, the J end by 4 bases, with 6 bases between. The CDR3 has 12 amino acids. Here the CDR3 reads CASSLAGTEAFF. Written as DNA, the CDR3 is TGTGCCAGCAGCTTGGCGGGCACTGAAGCTTTCTTT.

V gene TRBV29-1 combines with J gene TRBJ2-7; D remains ambiguous. Germline values: CDR1 SQVTM, CDR2 ANQGSEA. Trimming took 4 bases from V and 0 from J, leaving 19 bases between them. There are 16 residues in the CDR3. The CDR3 reads CSVAPPGWAYSYEQYF. CDR3 sequence (DNA): TGCAGCGTTGCCCCCCCCGGGTGGGCCTACTCCTACGAGCAGTACTTC.

This clonotype was seen only a few times. The V and J genes are TRBV2 and TRBJ1-1; tentative D call: TRBD1 (6 bases). The CDR3 spans 13 residues. V was clipped by 6 bases and J by 10 bases, with 18 bases between them. Germline V gene sequence: CDR1 SNHLY, CDR2 FYNNEI. The CDR3 is CASRCTGSSGAFF. As DNA, the CDR3 is TGTGCCAGCAGGTGTACAGGGAGCTCCGGAGCTTTCTTT.

J is TRBJ1-1 and V is TRBV12-3 or TRBV12-4; D may be TRBD1 (6 bases). CDR3 length: 15 residues. The ends were cut back, 6 bases at V and 3 bases at J, with 17 bases in the middle. CDR3 nucleotides: TGTGCCAGCAGCCCCCGAGGGGGGCGACACACTGAAGCTTTCTTT. It codes for CASSPRGGRHTEAFF.

Of note for this clonotype: One end of the junction is discordant with germline, which a read error may explain. The gene calls are TRBV19 and TRBJ2-5; the match to TRBD2 covers 15 bases. The germline V gene encodes CDR1 LNHDA and CDR2 SQIVND (reference sequence). The CDR3 consists of 17 residues. CDR3 sequence reads: CASSMGGLAGGMETPYF. The CDR3 DNA reads as TGTGCCAGTAGTATGGGAGGACTAGCGGGAGGGATGGAGACCCCGTACTTC.

CDR3 nucleotide sequence: TGTGCCAGCAGCTTTCCGAACACCGGGGAGCTGTTTTTT. Translated, it gives CASSFPNTGELFF. This sequence joins TRBV7-9 and TRBJ2-2; D call uncertain. Germline V CDR1 and CDR2: SEHNR, FQNEAQ (reference sequence). CDR3 length: 13 amino acids. V gave up 3 bases and J gave up 0 bases, with 2 bases separating them. Full variable domain (outside the CDR3, taken from reference TRBV7-9 and TRBJ2-2): DTGVSQNPRHKITKRGQNVTFRCDPISEHNRLYWYRQTLGQGPEFLTYFQNEAQLEKSRLLSDRFSAERPKGSFSTLEIQRTEQGDSAMYLCASSFPNTGELFFGEGSRLTVL.

This clonotype was detected ten times or more. V is TRBV2 and J is TRBJ2-7, with 9 bases identical to TRBD1. In germline, CDR1 is SNHLY, CDR2 FYNNEI. V trimming: 0 bases; J trimming: 7 bases; junction bases outside the gene matches: 7. The CDR3 is 15 residues long. The CDR3: CASSEAGQGLREQYF. CDR3 DNA sequence: TGTGCCAGCAGTGAAGCAGGACAGGGGCTTAGGGAGCAGTACTTC.

About this clonotype: The junction shows a germline mismatch at one end, possibly a read error. The chain combines TRBV12-5 with TRBJ1-1, with no clear D. The CDR3 consists of 12 residues. CDR1 LGHNT and CDR2 FRNRAP come from the germline V gene. CDR3 residues: CASGLVKAEAFF. CDR3 nucleotide sequence: TGTGCTAGTGGCTTGGTCAAAGCTGAAGCTTTCTTT.

The chain has TRBV4-2 and TRBJ2-1; the match to TRBD2 covers 8 bases. The germline CDR1 and CDR2 sequences are LGHNA and YNFKEQ. The CDR3 consists of 15 residues. V trimming: 6 bases; J trimming: 5 bases; junction bases outside the gene matches: 9. This CDR3 reads CASSRGLAGNNEQFF. CDR3 nucleotide sequence: TGTGCCAGCAGTCGGGGGCTAGCGGGCAACAATGAGCAGTTCTTC.

The chain joins TRBV12-3 or TRBV12-4 to TRBJ1-2; 8 positions agree with TRBD1. V dropped 3 bases and J dropped 8; count of bases not matched to a gene: 8. This CDR3 comprises 14 residues. The CDR3 here is CASSLTGVRRGYTF. CDR3 DNA: TGTGCCAGCAGTTTGACAGGGGTTCGACGGGGCTACACCTTC.

The V call is TRBV2, the J call TRBJ2-7; D is possibly TRBD1 (5 bases). CDR1 and CDR2 from the germline V gene are SNHLY and FYNNEI. This CDR3 region has 16 residues. The V gene lost 1 base and the J gene lost 9 bases, with 22 bases spanning the gap. CDR3 sequence: CASSEGKAGPLQGQYF. Written as DNA, the CDR3 is TGTGCCAGCAGTGAAGGGAAGGCAGGGCCCCTACAAGGGCAGTACTTC.

The chain joins TRBV19 to TRBJ2-7; D tentatively reads TRBD1 or TRBD2 (6 bases each). The V gene lost 5 bases and the J gene lost 7 bases, with 15 bases spanning the gap. Germline V gene lookup returns CDR1 LNHDA and CDR2 SQIVND (reference sequence). The CDR3 is made up of 13 amino acids. CDR3: CASSPPGAGEQYF. CDR3 DNA sequence: TGTGCCAGTAGTCCCCCGGGGGCCGGGGAGCAGTACTTC.

The chain couples TRBV19 to TRBJ1-1; D is possibly TRBD1 (6 bases). Germline loops: CDR1 LNHDA, CDR2 SQIVND (reference sequence). The CDR3 covers 13 residues. This chain's CDR3 is CAVSGTLNTEAFF. CDR3 DNA sequence: TGTGCTGTTTCCGGGACACTGAACACTGAAGCTTTCTTT.

This chain uses TRBV20-1 with TRBJ2-4; D is ambiguous. This CDR3 contains 15 residues. V lost 4 bases to trimming and J lost 1 base, with 14 bases between them. The germline V gene encodes CDR1 DFQATT and CDR2 SNEGSKA (reference sequence). CDR3 sequence reads: CSATFSVSAKNIQYF. In DNA, the CDR3 is TGCAGTGCTACCTTTTCTGTATCGGCCAAAAACATTCAGTACTTC.

By share of the sample, this clonotype is medium-sized. V gene TRBV7-2 combines with J gene TRBJ2-2, with unresolved D. V was trimmed by 3 bases and J by 8 bases, leaving 7 bases between them. The CDR3 totals 12 residues. Germline V lookup: CDR1 SGHTA, CDR2 FQGNSA. CDR3 bases: TGTGCCAGCAGCTTTAACAGAGGGGAGCTGTTTTTT. It codes for CASSFNRGELFF.

This clonotype is medium-sized. V and J are TRBV11-2 and TRBJ2-3; 10 bases fit TRBD2. CDR1 is SGHAT, CDR2 FQNNGV, per germline. This CDR3 is built from 19 residues. Trimming at V came to 2 bases and at J to 6 bases, leaving 17 bases not matched to a gene. CDR3 DNA sequence: TGTGCCAGCAGCTTAATTCCCCCCACTGCTAGCGGGAGCTGGGATACGCAGTATTTT. It encodes CASSLIPPTASGSWDTQYF.